This entry concerns a single T cell receptor beta chain. Its antigen is undetermined. The CDR3 covers 15 residues. The J segment lost 9 bases and the V segment lost 4 bases, leaving 11 bases of the junction unmatched. Germline V gives CDR1 SGHAT, CDR2 FQNNGV. This sample stems from a study of vaccination and CD4 T cells after COVID-19. On the study more broadly: The stimulus for the cells was overlapping spike peptides derived from SARS-CoV-2, HCoV-NL63, HCoV-OC43 and HCoV-229E. General study findings and limits: Spike mono-reactive clones accounted for 304 of the 307 vaccine-specific clones found in convalescent patients.

The treatment denotes: approximately 11-day PBMC culture with coronavirus spike peptide pools or control peptides (ViraFEST assay). With the Oncomine TCR Beta short-read assay, DNA from cultured CD4+ T cells was sequenced. TCRdb reanalysed the PCR reads using MiXCR and keeps one entry per CDR3 protein. The sample records around 15,000 distinct CDR3 sequences, less than 70% being singletons. This receptor was obtained from a human donor who had recovered from COVID-19. Source: CD4+ T cells from blood, cultured in vitro, taken before SARS-CoV-2 vaccination. The V and J genes are TRBV11-2 and TRBJ2-1; 8 nucleotides line up with TRBD1. The CDR3 loop reads CASSSFRAGGIEQFF. CDR3 DNA sequence: TGTGCCAGCAGCTCGTTCCGGGCAGGGGGCATTGAGCAGTTCTTC.